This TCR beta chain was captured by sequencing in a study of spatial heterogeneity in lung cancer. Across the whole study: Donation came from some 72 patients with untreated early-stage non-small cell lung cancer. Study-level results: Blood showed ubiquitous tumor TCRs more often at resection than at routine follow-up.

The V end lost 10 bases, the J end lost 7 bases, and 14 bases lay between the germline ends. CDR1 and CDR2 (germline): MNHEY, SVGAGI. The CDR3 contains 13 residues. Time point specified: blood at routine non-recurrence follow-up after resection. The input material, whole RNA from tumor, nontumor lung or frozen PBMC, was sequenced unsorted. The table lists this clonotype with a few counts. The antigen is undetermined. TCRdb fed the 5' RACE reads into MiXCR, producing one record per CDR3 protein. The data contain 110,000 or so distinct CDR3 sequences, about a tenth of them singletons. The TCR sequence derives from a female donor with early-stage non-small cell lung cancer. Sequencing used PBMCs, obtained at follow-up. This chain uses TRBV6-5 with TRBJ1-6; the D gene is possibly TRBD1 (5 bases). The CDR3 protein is CATRRDLNSPLHF. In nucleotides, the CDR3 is TGTGCCACACGCCGGGACCTAAATTCACCCCTCCACTTT.